This T cell receptor beta chain is from a study of metastatic and nonmetastatic thyroid tumors. Treatment of any kind had been given to no patient before thyroid surgery. TCRdb reprocessed the PCR reads using MiXCR. The sample has about 21,000 clones; under 35% are singletons. Germline V gene lookup returns CDR1 MDHEN and CDR2 SYDVKM. The V and J ends lost 3 bases and 4 bases respectively, with 15 bases between them. The CDR3 runs to 16 residues. J is TRBJ1-4 and V is TRBV28; D unresolved. Sequenced: blood. This sequence originates from a female donor with papillary thyroid cancer or a benign thyroid nodule (not recorded which). Some clones in this sample may be carry-over from other donors' samples. DNA for the CDR3: TGTGCCAGCAGTTTCCCCTCCGACGGCCATAATGAAAAACTGTTTTTT. It translates to CASSFPSDGHNEKLFF.